This TCR beta chain was recorded in a study of radiation and T cells in renal cell carcinoma. Findings and caveats of the study: Top tumor clonotypes rose in blood 2 weeks post-radiation, then contracted.

Libraries were prepared by immunoSEQ multiplex PCR; TCRdb keeps only in-frame clonotypes and omits some of them. This table has some 120,000 clones, over 75% appearing once. Time point indicated: blood 2 weeks post-SBRT. The treatment denotes: 15 Gy SBRT to primary tumor, nephrectomy 4 weeks later. Blood was sampled at baseline, 2 weeks and 4 weeks after SBRT. CDR1 SEHNR and CDR2 FQNEAQ come from the germline V gene (reference sequence). This CDR3 is built from 13 residues. Trimming cost V 4 bases and J 5 bases, with 8 bases left between them. In regard to this clone: Antigen unknown.

This material consisted of blood, taken from a patient whose treatment included radiotherapy and nephrectomy. The rearrangement joins TRBV7-9 to TRBJ1-4; no firm D call. This receptor was taken from a woman aged 60-75 years with renal cell carcinoma. CDR3 sequence (DNA): TGTGCCAGCAGCTCCCAACCCAATGAAAAACTGTTTTTT. Residues: CASSSQPNEKLFF.